This TCR beta chain comes out of a study of shared clonotypes between healthy human individuals. In the case of this clone: Its specificity is unknown.

Findings of the study overall: Clonotype sharing across donors was expected to vary with sequencing depth.

The CDR3 has 12 residues. Trimming removed 8 bases at V and 5 bases at J, with 10 bases between. The germline gives CDR1 MNHNS, CDR2 SASEGT. Assay used: immunoSEQ multiplex PCR; TCRdb lists only in-frame clones, some missing. The sample includes some 2,100,000 clones, roughly 95% of them seen just once. The chain recombines TRBV6-1 with TRBJ2-1, with unresolved D. The receptor was isolated from a man aged 18 to 30 in good health. The specimen was naive CD4+ T cells sorted from blood. Subset described: CD45RA+ positively selected. The CDR3 DNA reads as TGTGCCAGCGTGGGCTGGAACAATGAGCAGTTCTTC. This encodes CASVGWNNEQFF.